What follows describes a single TCR beta chain. Its antigen is still unknown. V lost 3 bases and J lost 1, with 15 bases in between. Germline CDR1 reads MGHDK; CDR2 reads SYGVNS. This CDR3 has 16 residues. The data belong to a study of beta chain features in type 1 diabetes. CD45RO/CCR7/CD25/CD127/CD95/CD27 sorting isolated CD4+ naive, central memory, regulatory and stem cell-like memory cells. Regarding the study as a whole: Relative to healthy donors, patients appeared to have naive, central memory and Treg TCRB repertoires that were more similar. Type 1 diabetes patients had fewer VDJ junction insertions and more deletions. PCR could preferentially amplify shorter templates, alike in patients and controls. Patients with Type 1 diabetes showed moderately but significantly shorter TCRB CDR3s in all four CD4+ subsets.

The isolated RNA, all of it, was reverse transcribed, so expressed TCRB transcripts were what got sequenced. The data were produced by immunoSEQ multiplex PCR, yet TCRdb's version contains in-frame clones alone and is incomplete. Of approximately 150,000 clones listed, less than 15% are singletons. The clonotype originates from a man aged 18 to 29 with type 1 diabetes. V usage is TRBV25-1 and J usage is TRBJ1-1; TRBD1 might be the D (6 bases). The material sequenced was central memory CD4+ T cells from blood. This CDR3 is CASSEELGGRNTEAFF. CDR3 nucleotide sequence: TGTGCCAGCAGTGAGGAACTAGGGGGGCGGAACACTGAAGCTTTCTTT.